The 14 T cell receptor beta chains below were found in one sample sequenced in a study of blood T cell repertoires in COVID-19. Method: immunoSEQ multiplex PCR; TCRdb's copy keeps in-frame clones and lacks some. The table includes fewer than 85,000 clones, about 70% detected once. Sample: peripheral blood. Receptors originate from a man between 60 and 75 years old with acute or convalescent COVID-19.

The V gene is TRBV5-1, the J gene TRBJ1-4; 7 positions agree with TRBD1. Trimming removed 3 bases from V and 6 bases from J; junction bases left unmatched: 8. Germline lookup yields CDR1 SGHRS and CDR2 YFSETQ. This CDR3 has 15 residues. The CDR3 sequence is CASSSRQGEDEKLFF. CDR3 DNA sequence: TGCGCCAGCAGCTCGAGACAGGGTGAAGATGAAAAACTGTTTTTT.

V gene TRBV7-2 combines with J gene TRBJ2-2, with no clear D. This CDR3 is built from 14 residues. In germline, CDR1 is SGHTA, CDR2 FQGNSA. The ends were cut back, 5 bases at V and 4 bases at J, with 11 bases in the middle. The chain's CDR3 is CASSPSSATGELFF. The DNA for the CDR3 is TGTGCCAGCAGCCCTTCTAGTGCCACCGGGGAGCTGTTTTTT.

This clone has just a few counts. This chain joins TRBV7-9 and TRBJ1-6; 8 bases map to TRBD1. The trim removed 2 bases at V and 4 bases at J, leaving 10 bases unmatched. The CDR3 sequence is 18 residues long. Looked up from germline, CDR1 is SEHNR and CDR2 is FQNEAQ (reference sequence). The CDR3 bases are TGTGCCAGCAGCTTAAAGATGGGACAGGAGCCGTATAATTCACCCCTCCACTTT. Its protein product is CASSLKMGQEPYNSPLHF.

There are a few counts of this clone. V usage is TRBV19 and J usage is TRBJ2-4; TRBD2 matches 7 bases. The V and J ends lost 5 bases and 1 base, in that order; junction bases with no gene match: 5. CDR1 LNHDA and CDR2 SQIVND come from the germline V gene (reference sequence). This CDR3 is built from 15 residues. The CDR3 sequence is CASSPSGWAKNIQYF. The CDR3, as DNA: TGTGCCAGTAGTCCTAGCGGCTGGGCCAAAAACATTCAGTACTTC.

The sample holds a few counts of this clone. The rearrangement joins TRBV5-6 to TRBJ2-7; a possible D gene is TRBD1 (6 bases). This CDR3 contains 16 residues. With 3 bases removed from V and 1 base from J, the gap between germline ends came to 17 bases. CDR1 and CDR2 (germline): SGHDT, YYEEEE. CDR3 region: CASSSFGSGESYEQYV. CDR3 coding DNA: TGTGCCAGCAGCTCCTTCGGGTCAGGGGAGTCCTACGAGCAGTACGTC.

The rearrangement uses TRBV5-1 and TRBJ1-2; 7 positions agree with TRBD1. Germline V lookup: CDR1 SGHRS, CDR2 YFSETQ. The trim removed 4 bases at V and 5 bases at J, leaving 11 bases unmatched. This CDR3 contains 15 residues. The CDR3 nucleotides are TGCGCCAGCAGCGGAACGCAGGGGGTGGGATATGGCTACACCTTC. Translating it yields CASSGTQGVGYGYTF.

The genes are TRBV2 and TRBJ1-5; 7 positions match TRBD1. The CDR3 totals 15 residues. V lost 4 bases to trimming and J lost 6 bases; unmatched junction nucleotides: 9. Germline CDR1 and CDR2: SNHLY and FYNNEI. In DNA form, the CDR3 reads TGTGCCAGCAGTGGAGAGAGACAGGGCGGTCAGCCCCAGCATTTT. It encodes CASSGERQGGQPQHF.

CDR3: CASSLRAGADRWVNEQFF. In nucleotides, the CDR3 is TGTGCCAGCAGCCTGAGGGCGGGAGCCGACAGATGGGTCAATGAGCAGTTCTTC. The chain has TRBV3-1 (or the pseudogene TRBV3-2) and TRBJ2-1; 7 bases fit TRBD2. This CDR3 has 18 amino acids. J lost 6 bases, V lost 4 bases, and 18 bases had no gene match. Germline-derived CDR1 and CDR2 are LGHDT and YNNKEL (reference sequence).

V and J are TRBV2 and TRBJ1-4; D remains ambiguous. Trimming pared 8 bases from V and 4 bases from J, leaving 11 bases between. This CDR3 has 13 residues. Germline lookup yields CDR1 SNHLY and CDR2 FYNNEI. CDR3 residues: CASLRSLNEKLFF. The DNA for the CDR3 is TGTGCCAGCCTCCGGAGTCTTAATGAAAAACTGTTTTTT.

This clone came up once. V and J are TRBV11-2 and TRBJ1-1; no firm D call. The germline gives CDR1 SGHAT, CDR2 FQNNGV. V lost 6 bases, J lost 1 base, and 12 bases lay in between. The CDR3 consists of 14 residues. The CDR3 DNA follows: TGTGCCAGCAGTTTGATTAGTCAGAACACTGAAGCTTTCTTT. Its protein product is CASSLISQNTEAFF.

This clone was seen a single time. CDR3 loop: CASSPKTGRQPQHF. In DNA form, the CDR3 reads TGTGCCAGCAGCCCTAAGACAGGGAGGCAGCCCCAGCATTTT. V gene TRBV7-3 combines with J gene TRBJ1-5; the match to TRBD1 covers 7 bases. The V segment lost 5 bases and the J segment 7 bases; nucleotides outside the gene matches: 8. There are 14 residues in the CDR3. Germline-derived CDR1 and CDR2 are SGHTA and FQGTGA.

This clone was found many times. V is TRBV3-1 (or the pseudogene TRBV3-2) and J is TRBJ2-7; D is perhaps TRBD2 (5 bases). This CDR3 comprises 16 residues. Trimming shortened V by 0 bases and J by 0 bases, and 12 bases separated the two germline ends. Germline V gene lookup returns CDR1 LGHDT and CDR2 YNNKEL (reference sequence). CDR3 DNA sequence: TGTGCCAGCAGCCAAGAAGGCCCGGGGAACTCCTACGAGCAGTACGTC. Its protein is CASSQEGPGNSYEQYV.

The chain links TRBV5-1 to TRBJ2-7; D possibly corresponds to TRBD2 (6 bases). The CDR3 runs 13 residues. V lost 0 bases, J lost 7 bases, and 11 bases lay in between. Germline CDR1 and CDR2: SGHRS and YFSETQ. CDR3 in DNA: TGCGCCAGCAGCTTGGACCCGGCGGGGGAGCAGTACGTC. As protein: CASSLDPAGEQYV.

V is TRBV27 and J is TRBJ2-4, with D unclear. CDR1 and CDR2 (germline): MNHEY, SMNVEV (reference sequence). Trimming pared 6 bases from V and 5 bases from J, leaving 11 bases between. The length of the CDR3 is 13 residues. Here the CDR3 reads CASRNYLENIQYF. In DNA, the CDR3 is TGTGCCAGCAGGAACTATCTGGAAAACATTCAGTACTTC.